This passage covers 5 T cell receptor beta chains from one sample sequenced in a study of shared clonotypes between healthy human individuals. Sequencing used immunoSEQ multiplex PCR; TCRdb keeps in-frame clones, though not all of them. The data contain 2 million to 2.5 million clones, around 95% of them seen just once; the ten biggest clones take up 0.1% to 0.15%. Sequenced material: naive CD4+ T cells sorted from blood. Described subset: CD45RA+ positively selected. The receptors derive from a man aged 18 to 35 in good health.

The DNA of the CDR3 is TGTGCCAGCAGCGTCGAGGCGGGACAGGGGAGTTCACCCCTCCACTTT. Translation gives CASSVEAGQGSSPLHF. The chain employs TRBV9 and TRBJ1-6, with TRBD1 matching 10 bases. The V gene end was trimmed by 2 bases and the J gene end by 9 bases; junction bases not matched to a gene: 8. Germline CDR1 reads SGDLS; CDR2 reads YYNGEE. The CDR3 spans 16 residues.

The V and J genes are TRBV5-1 and TRBJ1-1; TRBD1 might be the D (5 bases). Trimming removed 2 bases at V and 5 bases at J, with 16 bases between. Per the germline V gene, CDR1 is SGHRS and CDR2 is YFSETQ. The CDR3 totals 15 residues. The CDR3 loop is CASSLDAGWSTEAFF. The DNA for the CDR3 is TGCGCCAGCAGCTTAGATGCAGGGTGGAGTACTGAAGCTTTCTTT.

The chain uses TRBV11-3 and TRBJ2-7, with 8 positions matching TRBD2. With 1 base clipped from V and 1 base from J, the junction kept 3 bases outside the gene matches. The CDR3 length is 15 residues. Germline loops: CDR1 SGHNT, CDR2 YENEEA. The DNA for the CDR3 is TGTGCCAGCAGCTTAGTTGGCGGGAGGTCCTACGAGCAGTACTTC. It yields the protein CASSLVGGRSYEQYF. The complete variable domain, with remaining parts taken from reference TRBV11-3 and TRBJ2-7, reads EAGVVQSPRYKIIEKKQPVAFWCNPISGHNTLYWYLQNLGQGPELLIRYENEEAVDDSQLPKDRFSAERLKGVDSTLKIQPAELGDSAVYLCASSLVGGRSYEQYFGPGTRLTVT.

The chain uses TRBV19 and TRBJ2-3; 8 nucleotides agree with TRBD2. The CDR3 is 14 residues long. The germline CDR1 and CDR2 sequences are LNHDA and SQIVND (reference sequence). The J segment lost 6 bases and the V segment lost 7 bases, leaving 9 bases of the junction unmatched. In DNA form, the CDR3 reads TGTGCCAGTAAAAAGCGGGAGTTATCGGATACGCAGTATTTT. This gives the protein CASKKRELSDTQYF.

Note on this clone: The identical CDR3 is also encoded by other nucleotide sequences in the sample. The chain combines TRBV27 with TRBJ1-6; the match to TRBD1 covers 9 bases. Germline values: CDR1 MNHEY, CDR2 SMNVEV (reference sequence). V shed 5 bases, J shed 7 bases, and the junction held 6 bases outside the gene matches. The CDR3 consists of 15 residues. CDR3 residues: CASSPLDRGNSPLHF. The CDR3 DNA reads as TGTGCCAGCAGTCCCCTCGACAGGGGGAATTCACCCCTCCACTTT.